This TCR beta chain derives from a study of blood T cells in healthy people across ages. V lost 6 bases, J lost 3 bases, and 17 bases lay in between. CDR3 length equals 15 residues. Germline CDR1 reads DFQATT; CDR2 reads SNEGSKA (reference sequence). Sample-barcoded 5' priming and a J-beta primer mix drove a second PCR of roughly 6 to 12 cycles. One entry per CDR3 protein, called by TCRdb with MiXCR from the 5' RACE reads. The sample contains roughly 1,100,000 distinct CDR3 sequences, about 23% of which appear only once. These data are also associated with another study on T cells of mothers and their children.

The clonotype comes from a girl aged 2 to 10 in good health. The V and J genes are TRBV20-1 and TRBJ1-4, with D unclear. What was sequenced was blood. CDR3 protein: CSASQLEHPNEKLFF. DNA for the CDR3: TGCAGTGCAAGCCAACTCGAGCACCCTAATGAAAAACTGTTTTTT.